These 25 T cell receptor beta chains came from one sample sequenced in a study of identical twins. TCRdb re-derived calls from the 5' RACE reads in MiXCR, one entry per CDR3 protein. The sample includes around 340,000 distinct CDR3 sequences, roughly 10% seen only once; the top ten take roughly 8.9%. The sequencing input was naive T cells sorted from blood. These receptor sequences come from a woman between 45 and 60 years old in good health.

Concerning this clonotype itself: A junction end diverges from the germline sequence, so it may reflect a read error. This sequence joins TRBV10-2 and TRBJ2-6, with D perhaps TRBD2 (7 bases). The CDR3 is made up of 13 amino acids. Germline CDR1 and CDR2: WSHSY and SAAADI. This CDR3 is CASREGGANVQTF. The CDR3 DNA is TGCGCCAGCAGAGAGGGGGGGGCCAACGTCCAGACTTTC.

This CDR3 reads CASSDRTGRITQETQYF. For the CDR3, the DNA is TGTGCCAGCAGTGATCGAACAGGGCGCATTACTCAAGAGACCCAGTACTTC. This chain links TRBV2 with TRBJ2-5; maybe TRBD1 (6 bases). The length of the CDR3 is 17 residues. The germline V and J ends were trimmed by 3 bases and 2 bases, with 19 bases remaining between them. The germline CDR1 and CDR2 sequences are SNHLY and FYNNEI. Full variable domain (remainder filled in from reference TRBV2 and TRBJ2-5): EPEVTQTPSHQVTQMGQEVILRCVPISNHLYFYWYRQILGQKVEFLVSFYNNEISEKSEIFDDQFSVERPDGSNFTLKIRSTKLEDSAMYFCASSDRTGRITQETQYFGPGTRLLVL.

The rearrangement joins TRBV11-2 to TRBJ2-4, with TRBD1 as a possible D gene (6 bases). The CDR3 spans 14 residues. The germline V gene has CDR1 SGHAT and CDR2 FQNNGV. Between the trimmed V and J ends, which lost 5 bases and 8 bases, there was a span of 16 bases. The CDR3 loop is CASSLTQGLDIQYF. In DNA form, the CDR3 reads TGTGCCAGCAGCCTAACGCAGGGGTTGGACATTCAGTACTTC. Combining the CDR3 with reference TRBV11-2 and TRBJ2-4 gives the whole variable domain EAGVAQSPRYKIIEKRQSVAFWCNPISGHATLYWYQQILGQGPKLLIQFQNNGVVDDSQLPKDRFSAERLKGVDSTLKIQPAKLEDSAVYLCASSLTQGLDIQYFGAGTRLSVL.

The chain couples TRBV15 to TRBJ2-7, with 7 nucleotides matching TRBD1. The CDR3 runs 16 residues. Per the germline V gene, CDR1 is LNHNV and CDR2 is YYDKDF (reference sequence). The J segment lost 4 bases and the V segment lost 2 bases, leaving 11 bases of the junction unmatched. The CDR3 DNA reads TGTGCCACCAGCAGACCAACCCGGACAGGAACGTACGAGCAGTACTTC. The encoded protein is CATSRPTRTGTYEQYF.

This clonotype was detected only once. The chain's CDR3 is CASSPGGEADTQYF. CDR3 coding DNA: TGTGCCAGCAGCCCAGGGGGCGAGGCAGATACGCAGTATTTT. This chain joins TRBV12-3 or TRBV12-4 and TRBJ2-3; the match to TRBD1 covers 8 bases. The length of the CDR3 is 14 residues. Losses at the gene ends were 6 bases for V and 4 bases for J; bases not matched to a gene: 6.

This clonotype has a handful of counts. The J gene is TRBJ1-6, the V gene TRBV12-3 or TRBV12-4; possible D gene TRBD1, 6 bases. The CDR3 length is 17 residues. Trimming removed 5 bases at V and 0 bases at J, with 14 bases between. The CDR3 here is CASSVAGVSSYNSPLHF. CDR3 DNA: TGTGCCAGCAGTGTCGCAGGGGTGAGCTCCTATAATTCACCCCTCCACTTT.

A few counts support this clonotype. This chain links TRBV4-1 with TRBJ1-2; D remains unclear. V lost 5 bases to trimming and J lost 6 bases, with 19 bases between them. The CDR3 is 15 amino acids. Germline V gives CDR1 MGHRA, CDR2 YSYEKL. The DNA for the CDR3 is TGCGCCAGCAGCTATAACGCCGCGACACATCATGGCTACACCTTC. Translation gives CASSYNAATHHGYTF.

This clonotype was counted ten times or more. Its ends do not fully match the called genes, so a read error is possible. V and J are TRBV5-1 and TRBJ2-1; TRBD2 is a possible D gene (5 bases). The CDR3 runs to 12 residues. Per the germline V gene, CDR1 is SGHRS and CDR2 is YFSETQ. In nucleotides, the CDR3 is TGTGCCAGCAGTTTACGGGGAGATGAGCAGTTCTTC. The encoded protein is CASSLRGDEQFF.

The table lists this clonotype with many counts. The chain couples TRBV29-1 to TRBJ1-1; TRBD1 might be the D (6 bases). Per germline, CDR1 SQVTM and CDR2 ANQGSEA. This CDR3 is built from 15 residues. Trimming removed 2 bases at V and 1 base at J, with 14 bases between. CDR3 protein: CSVEWAGHQNTEAFF. CDR3 in DNA: TGCAGCGTTGAATGGGCGGGACACCAGAACACTGAAGCTTTCTTT.

The CDR3 sequence is CASRPSVPGSYNEQFF. Here the CDR3 DNA reads TGCGCCAGCAGGCCGTCGGTCCCAGGCTCCTACAATGAGCAGTTCTTC. This chain joins TRBV5-1 and TRBJ2-1; D gene uncertain. This CDR3 has 16 residues. Germline CDR1 and CDR2: SGHRS and YFSETQ. V was trimmed by 5 bases and J by 0 bases, leaving 15 bases between them.

This sequence joins TRBV28 and TRBJ2-1; 10 positions agree with TRBD1. Trimming took 8 bases from V and 8 from J; bases not matched to a gene: 9. The CDR3 covers 14 residues. Germline-derived CDR1 and CDR2 are MDHEN and SYDVKM. This chain's CDR3 is CASYGTGDFDEQFF. CDR3 in DNA: TGTGCCAGCTACGGGACAGGGGATTTCGATGAGCAGTTCTTC.

CDR3 in amino acids: CASTAYSGELFF. The CDR3 DNA reads TGTGCCAGTACTGCATATTCCGGGGAGCTGTTTTTT. The chain employs TRBV6-5 and TRBJ2-2; D unresolved. There are 12 residues in the CDR3. Trimming shortened V by 9 bases and J by 6 bases, and 11 bases separated the two germline ends. Germline CDR1 MNHEY, CDR2 SVGAGI.

The V and J genes are TRBV20-1 and TRBJ2-1, with TRBD2 matching 8 bases. V shed 1 base, J shed 2 bases, and the junction held 1 base outside the gene matches. CDR1 and CDR2 from the germline V gene are DFQATT and SNEGSKA (reference sequence). The CDR3 consists of 14 residues. The CDR3 DNA sequence: TGCAGTGCTAGAGCGCGGGAGGCCTACAATGAGCAGTTCTTC. This codes for CSARAREAYNEQFF.

This clonotype was detected ten times or more. This sequence joins TRBV9 and TRBJ2-5; D assignment may be TRBD1 or TRBD2 (6 bases each). This CDR3 comprises 15 residues. With 4 bases removed from V and 1 base from J, the gap between germline ends came to 14 bases. The germline V gene has CDR1 SGDLS and CDR2 YYNGEE. CDR3 residues: CASSPGGGSQETQYF. The CDR3 coding sequence is TGTGCCAGCAGCCCCGGAGGGGGATCCCAAGAGACCCAGTACTTC.

This clonotype was seen a few times. V and J are TRBV5-1 and TRBJ2-1; no definite D call. Germline CDR1 SGHRS, CDR2 YFSETQ. V was cut by 10 bases and J by 0 bases, with 20 bases left in between. This CDR3 spans 16 amino acids. The CDR3 region has the DNA TGCGCCGGAATCCTCTCCTCGTATAGCTCCTACAATGAGCAGTTCTTC. Translation gives CAGILSSYSSYNEQFF. Full variable domain (rest looked up from reference TRBV5-1 and TRBJ2-1): KAGVTQTPRYLIKTRGQQVTLSCSPISGHRSVSWYQQTPGQGLQFLFEYFSETQRNKGNFPGRFSGRQFSNSRSEMNVSTLELGDSALYLCAGILSSYSSYNEQFFGPGTRLTVL.

The V and J genes are TRBV4-1 and TRBJ2-7, with unresolved D. Germline V gene lookup returns CDR1 MGHRA and CDR2 YSYEKL. CDR3 length: 14 residues. V lost 1 base and J 3 bases, leaving 10 bases between the germline ends. CDR3 loop: CASSQGRSDYEQYV. CDR3 bases: TGCGCCAGCAGCCAAGGCAGGTCCGACTACGAGCAGTACGTC.

Concerning this clonotype: Possible read error: a much larger clone is one base away. V usage is TRBV5-5 and J usage is TRBJ1-1; D call uncertain. Germline V gene data show CDR1 as SGHKS and CDR2 as YYEKEE (reference sequence). This CDR3 comprises 13 residues. Written as DNA, the CDR3 is TGTGCCAGCAGCTTGATGGTAAACATTGAAGCTTTCTTT. Its translation is CASSLMVNIEAFF.

This chain joins TRBV4-1 and TRBJ1-6; TRBD1 might be the D (5 bases). Germline V lookup: CDR1 MGHRA, CDR2 YSYEKL. V lost 1 base and J 10 bases, leaving 17 bases between the germline ends. This CDR3 comprises 16 residues. In nucleotides, the CDR3 is TGCGCCAGCAGCCAAGCCGGGGAGGGGCGCAGCTCACCCCTCCACTTT. Amino acid sequence: CASSQAGEGRSSPLHF.

This clonotype appeared many times. The CDR3 loop reads CSASSGLTDTQYF. The CDR3 coding sequence is TGCAGTGCTAGCAGCGGGCTTACAGATACGCAGTATTTT. V usage is TRBV20-1 and J usage is TRBJ2-3, with D perhaps matching TRBD2 (6 bases). The CDR3 runs 13 residues. Trimming stripped 3 bases from V and 3 bases from J, with 10 bases between. Germline V gene sequence: CDR1 DFQATT, CDR2 SNEGSKA (reference sequence).

In its sample, this clonotype was seen many times. V and J are TRBV5-1 and TRBJ1-1, with 8 positions matching TRBD1. Germline V gene lookup returns CDR1 SGHRS and CDR2 YFSETQ. With V trimmed by 4 bases and J by 4 bases, 12 bases remained unmatched. The CDR3 length is 16 residues. The CDR3 coding sequence is TGCGCCAGCAGCAGGGAGACAGGGGCGCGGCTCACTGAAGCTTTCTTT. Its translation: CASSRETGARLTEAFF.

The gene calls are TRBV27 and TRBJ2-2; the match to TRBD1 covers 10 bases. Germline assignment: CDR1 MNHEY and CDR2 SMNVEV (reference sequence). This CDR3 has 16 residues. Trimming at V came to 4 bases and at J to 8 bases, leaving 10 bases not matched to a gene. The CDR3 nucleotides are TGTGCCAGCAGTTCCCCCCGGGACAGGGGAACGGGGGAGCTGTTTTTT. As protein: CASSSPRDRGTGELFF.

This clonotype showed up just a few times. The genes are TRBV14 and TRBJ2-2; maybe TRBD2 (6 bases). CDR3 length: 17 amino acids. Trimming stripped 4 bases from V and 1 base from J, with 16 bases between. Germline V gives CDR1 SGHDN, CDR2 FVKESK. The CDR3 bases are TGTGCCAGCAGCCGTCACACCGGGACTGGGAACACCGGGGAGCTGTTTTTT. Its translation is CASSRHTGTGNTGELFF.

The chain employs TRBV2 and TRBJ1-1; D remains unclear. Germline-derived CDR1 and CDR2 are SNHLY and FYNNEI. The V end was cut by 4 bases, the J end by 6 bases, with 9 bases between. This CDR3 contains 12 residues. CDR3 in amino acids: CASSARVAEAFF. Here the CDR3 DNA reads TGTGCCAGCAGTGCAAGGGTGGCTGAAGCTTTCTTT.

This chain links TRBV11-2 with TRBJ2-7; D might be TRBD2 (6 bases). V lost 6 bases and J 2 bases, leaving 17 bases between the germline ends. This CDR3 comprises 15 residues. Germline CDR1 is SGHAT and CDR2 is FQNNGV. The CDR3 coding sequence is TGTGCCAGCAGGTCCCCCGGGACTGGCACCTACGAGCAGTACTTC. Its translation is CASRSPGTGTYEQYF.

This clonotype has only a few counts. This CDR3 reads CASSDRRQSTDTQYF. DNA of the CDR3: TGTGCCAGCAGCGATCGCCGACAGAGCACAGATACGCAGTATTTT. The chain recombines TRBV11-3 with TRBJ2-3, with a weak D call TRBD1 (5 bases). Per the germline V gene, CDR1 is SGHNT and CDR2 is YENEEA. The CDR3 extends over 15 amino acids. With 5 bases removed from V and 0 bases from J, the gap between germline ends came to 12 bases.